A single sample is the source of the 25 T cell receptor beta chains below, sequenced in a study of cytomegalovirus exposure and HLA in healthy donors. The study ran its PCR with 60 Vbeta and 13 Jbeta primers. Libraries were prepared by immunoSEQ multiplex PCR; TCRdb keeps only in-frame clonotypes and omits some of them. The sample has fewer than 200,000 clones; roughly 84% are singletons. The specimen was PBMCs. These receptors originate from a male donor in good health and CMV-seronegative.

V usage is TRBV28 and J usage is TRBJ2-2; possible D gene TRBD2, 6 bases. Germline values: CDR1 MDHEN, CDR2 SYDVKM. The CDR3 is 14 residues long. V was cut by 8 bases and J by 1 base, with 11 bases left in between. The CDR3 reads CASLDGGNTGELFF. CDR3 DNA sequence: TGTGCCAGCCTGGACGGGGGGAACACCGGGGAGCTGTTTTTT.

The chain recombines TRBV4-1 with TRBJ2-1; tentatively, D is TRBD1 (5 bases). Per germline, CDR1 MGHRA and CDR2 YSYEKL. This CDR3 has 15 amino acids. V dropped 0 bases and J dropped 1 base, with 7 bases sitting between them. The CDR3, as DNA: TGCGCCAGCAGCCAAGATCAGGGATCCTACAATGAGCAGTTCTTC. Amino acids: CASSQDQGSYNEQFF.

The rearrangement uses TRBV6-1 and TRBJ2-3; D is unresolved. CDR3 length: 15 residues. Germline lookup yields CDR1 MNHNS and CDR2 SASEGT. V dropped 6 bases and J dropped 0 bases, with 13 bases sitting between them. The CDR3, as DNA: TGTGCCAGCAGAGTGGCGGAAACTAGCACAGATACGCAGTATTTT. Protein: CASRVAETSTDTQYF.

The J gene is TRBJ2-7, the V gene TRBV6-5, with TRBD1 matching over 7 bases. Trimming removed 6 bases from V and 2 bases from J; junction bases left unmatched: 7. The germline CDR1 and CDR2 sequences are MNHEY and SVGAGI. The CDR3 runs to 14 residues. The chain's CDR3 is CASSSNDRAYEQYF. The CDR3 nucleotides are TGTGCCAGCAGCTCGAACGACAGGGCCTACGAGCAGTACTTC.

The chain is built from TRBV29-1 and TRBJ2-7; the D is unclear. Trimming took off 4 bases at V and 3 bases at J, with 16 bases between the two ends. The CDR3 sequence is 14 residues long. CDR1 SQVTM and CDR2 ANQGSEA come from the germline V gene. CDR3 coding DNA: TGCAGCGTTGTTGGGCTGGGCAGTTTCTACGAGCAGTACTTC. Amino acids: CSVVGLGSFYEQYF.

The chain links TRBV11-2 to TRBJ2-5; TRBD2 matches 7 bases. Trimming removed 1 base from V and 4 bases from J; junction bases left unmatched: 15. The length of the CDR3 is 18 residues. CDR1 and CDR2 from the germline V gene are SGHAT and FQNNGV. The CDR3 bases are TGTGCCAGCAGCTTAGGTTACGGCGCGGGAGATAGGTCAGAGACCCAGTACTTC. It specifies CASSLGYGAGDRSETQYF. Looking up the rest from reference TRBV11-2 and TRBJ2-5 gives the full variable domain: EAGVAQSPRYKIIEKRQSVAFWCNPISGHATLYWYQQILGQGPKLLIQFQNNGVVDDSQLPKDRFSAERLKGVDSTLKIQPAKLEDSAVYLCASSLGYGAGDRSETQYFGPGTRLLVL.

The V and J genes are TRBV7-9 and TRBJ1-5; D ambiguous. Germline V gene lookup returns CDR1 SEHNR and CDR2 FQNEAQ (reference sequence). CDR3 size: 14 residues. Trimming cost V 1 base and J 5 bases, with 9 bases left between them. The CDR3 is CASSLVGVHQPQHF. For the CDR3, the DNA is TGTGCCAGCAGCTTAGTCGGGGTACATCAGCCCCAGCATTTT.

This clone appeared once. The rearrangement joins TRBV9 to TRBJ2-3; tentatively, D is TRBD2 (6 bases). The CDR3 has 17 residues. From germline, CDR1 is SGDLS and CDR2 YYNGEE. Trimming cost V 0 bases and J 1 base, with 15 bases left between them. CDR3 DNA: TGTGCCAGCAGCGTAGCTCTGCGGGATTGGGGCACAGATACGCAGTATTTT. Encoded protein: CASSVALRDWGTDTQYF.

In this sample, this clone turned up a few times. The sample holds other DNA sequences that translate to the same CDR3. CDR3 sequence: CASSEQGAKNIQYF. The CDR3 DNA sequence: TGTGCCAGCAGTGAACAGGGAGCCAAAAACATTCAGTACTTC. The rearrangement links TRBV6-1 to TRBJ2-4, with TRBD1 as a possible D gene (5 bases). The CDR3 contains 14 residues. Germline-derived CDR1 and CDR2 are MNHNS and SASEGT. The ends were cut back, 2 bases at V and 0 bases at J, with 5 bases in the middle.

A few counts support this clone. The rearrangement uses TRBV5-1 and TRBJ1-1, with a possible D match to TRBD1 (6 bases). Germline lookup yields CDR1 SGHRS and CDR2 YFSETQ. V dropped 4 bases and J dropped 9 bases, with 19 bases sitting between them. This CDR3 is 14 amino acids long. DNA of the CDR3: TGCGCCAGCAGCCAGCCAGGGGCGCAGGAAAAAGCTTTCTTT. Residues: CASSQPGAQEKAFF.

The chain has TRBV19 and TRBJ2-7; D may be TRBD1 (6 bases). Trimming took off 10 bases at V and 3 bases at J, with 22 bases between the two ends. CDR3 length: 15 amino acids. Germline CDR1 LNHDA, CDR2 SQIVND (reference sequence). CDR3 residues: CATQRAGTRNYEQYF. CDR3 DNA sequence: TGTGCCACCCAGAGGGCCGGGACACGGAACTACGAGCAGTACTTC. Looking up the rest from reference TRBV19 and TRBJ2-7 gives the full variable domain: DGGITQSPKYLFRKEGQNVTLSCEQNLNHDAMYWYRQDPGQGLRLIYYSQIVNDFQKGDIAEGYSVSREKKESFPLTVTSAQKNPTAFYLCATQRAGTRNYEQYFGPGTRLTVT.

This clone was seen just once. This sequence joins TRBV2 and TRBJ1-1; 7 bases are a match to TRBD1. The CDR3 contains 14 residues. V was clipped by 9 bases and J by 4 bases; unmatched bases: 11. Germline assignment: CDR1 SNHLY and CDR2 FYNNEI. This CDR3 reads CASDRQGEVTEAFF. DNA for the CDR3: TGTGCCAGTGACCGACAGGGAGAGGTCACTGAAGCTTTCTTT.

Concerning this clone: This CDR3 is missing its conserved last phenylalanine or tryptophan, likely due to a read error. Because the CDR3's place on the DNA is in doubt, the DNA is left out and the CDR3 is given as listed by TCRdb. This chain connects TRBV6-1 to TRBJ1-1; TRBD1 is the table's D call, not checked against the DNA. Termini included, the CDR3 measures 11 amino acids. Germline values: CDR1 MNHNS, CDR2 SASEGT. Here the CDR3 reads CASSEALQGRV.

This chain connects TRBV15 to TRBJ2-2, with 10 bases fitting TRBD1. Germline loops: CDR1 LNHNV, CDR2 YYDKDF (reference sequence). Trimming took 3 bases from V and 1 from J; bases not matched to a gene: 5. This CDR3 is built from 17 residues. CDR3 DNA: TGTGCCACCAGCAGCTCCCGGGACAGGGGGAACACCGGGGAGCTGTTTTTT. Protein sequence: CATSSSRDRGNTGELFF.

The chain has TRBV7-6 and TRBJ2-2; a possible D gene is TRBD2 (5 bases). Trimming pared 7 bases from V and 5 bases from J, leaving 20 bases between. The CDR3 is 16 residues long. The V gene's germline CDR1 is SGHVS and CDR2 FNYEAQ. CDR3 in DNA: TGTGCCAGCACCACCCCGGGGAGTCTGTTGACCGGGGAGCTGTTTTTT. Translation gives CASTTPGSLLTGELFF.

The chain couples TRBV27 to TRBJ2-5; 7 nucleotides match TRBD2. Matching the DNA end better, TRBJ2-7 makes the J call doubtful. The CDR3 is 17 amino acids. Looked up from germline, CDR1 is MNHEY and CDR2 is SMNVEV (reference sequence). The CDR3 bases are TGTGCCAGCAGTGCCTTTGGCGGGAGAGGAGCTCTGTACGAGCAGTACTTC. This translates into CASSAFGGRGALYEQYF.

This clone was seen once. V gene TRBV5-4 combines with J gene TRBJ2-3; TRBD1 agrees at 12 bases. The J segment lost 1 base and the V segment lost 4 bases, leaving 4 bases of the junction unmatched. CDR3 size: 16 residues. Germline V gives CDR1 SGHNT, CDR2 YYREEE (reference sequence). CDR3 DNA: TGTGCCAGCAGCCCCGGGACAGGGGGCGGCACAGATACGCAGTATTTT. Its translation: CASSPGTGGGTDTQYF.

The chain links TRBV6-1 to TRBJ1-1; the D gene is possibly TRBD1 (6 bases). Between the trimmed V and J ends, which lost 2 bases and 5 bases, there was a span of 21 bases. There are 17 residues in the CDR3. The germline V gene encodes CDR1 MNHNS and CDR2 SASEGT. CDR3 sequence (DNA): TGTGCCAGCAGTGAAAGGACGGGACACCTCCTGGGGACTGAAGCTTTCTTT. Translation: CASSERTGHLLGTEAFF.

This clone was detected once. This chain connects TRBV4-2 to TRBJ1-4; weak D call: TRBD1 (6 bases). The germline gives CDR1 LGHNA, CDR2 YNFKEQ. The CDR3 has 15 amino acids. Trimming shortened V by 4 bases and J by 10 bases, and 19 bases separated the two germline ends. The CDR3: CASSLPGGARGKLFF. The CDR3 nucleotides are TGTGCCAGCAGCCTACCGGGGGGGGCGCGGGGAAAACTGTTTTTT.

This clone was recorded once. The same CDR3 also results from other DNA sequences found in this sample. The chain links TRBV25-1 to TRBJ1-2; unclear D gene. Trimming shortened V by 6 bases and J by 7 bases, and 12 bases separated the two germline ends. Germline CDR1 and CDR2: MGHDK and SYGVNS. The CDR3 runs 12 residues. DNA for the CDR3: TGTGCCAGCAGCCCAGGTAAAAGTGGCTACACCTTC. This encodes CASSPGKSGYTF.

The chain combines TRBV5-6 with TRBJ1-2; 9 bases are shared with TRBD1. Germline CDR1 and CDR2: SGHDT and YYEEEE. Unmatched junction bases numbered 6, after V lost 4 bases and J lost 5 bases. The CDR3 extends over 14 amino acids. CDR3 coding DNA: TGTGCCAGCAGCCCACCGACAGGGGGTTATGGCTACACCTTC. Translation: CASSPPTGGYGYTF.

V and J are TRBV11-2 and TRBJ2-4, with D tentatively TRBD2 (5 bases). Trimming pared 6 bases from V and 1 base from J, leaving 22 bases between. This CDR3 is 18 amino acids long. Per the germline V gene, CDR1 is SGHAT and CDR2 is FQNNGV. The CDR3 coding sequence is TGTGCCAGCAGACCCATCCCAAAACGGGGAAGGGCCAAAAACATTCAGTACTTC. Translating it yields CASRPIPKRGRAKNIQYF.

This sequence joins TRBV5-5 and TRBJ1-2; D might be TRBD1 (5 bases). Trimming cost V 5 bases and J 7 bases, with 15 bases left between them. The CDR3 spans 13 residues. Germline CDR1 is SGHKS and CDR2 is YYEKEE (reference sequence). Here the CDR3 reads CASSPLQGSGYTF. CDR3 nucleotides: TGTGCCAGCAGTCCTTTGCAGGGCTCTGGCTACACCTTC.

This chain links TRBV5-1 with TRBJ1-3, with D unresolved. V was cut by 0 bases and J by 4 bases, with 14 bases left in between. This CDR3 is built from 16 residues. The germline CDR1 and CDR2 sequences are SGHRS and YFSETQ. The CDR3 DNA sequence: TGCGCCAGCAGCTTGGATGGAAACGCGGGGGGAAACACCATATATTTT. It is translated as CASSLDGNAGGNTIYF.

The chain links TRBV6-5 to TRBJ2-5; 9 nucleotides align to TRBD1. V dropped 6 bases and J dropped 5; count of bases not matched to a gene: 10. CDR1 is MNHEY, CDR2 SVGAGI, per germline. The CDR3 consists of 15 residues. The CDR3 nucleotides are TGTGCCAGCAGCCAACAGGGGGCCCGTGGGGAGACCCAGTACTTC. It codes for CASSQQGARGETQYF.